A single sample gave rise to the 21 T cell receptor beta chains below, sequenced in a study of molecular identifiers for immune sequencing clone quantification. TCRdb independently ran MiXCR on the PCR reads; one entry per CDR3 protein. The repertoire consists of about 640,000 distinct CDR3 sequences, with around 20% occurring once and the leading ten covering 0.7% to 1%. Sequenced input: naive CD8+ T cells from blood, with Jurkat cell RNA spiked in. The subset denotes: FACS-sorted CD8+CD4-CCR7+CD45RA+ naive T cells. The origin of the receptors is a human donor in good health. Some libraries in this study had Jurkat cell RNA spiked in.

This clonotype has at least ten counts. J is TRBJ1-1 and V is TRBV7-9, with D uncertain. Trimming removed 5 bases at V and 4 bases at J, with 11 bases between. Germline CDR1 SEHNR, CDR2 FQNEAQ (reference sequence). CDR3 length: 13 residues. CDR3 amino acids: CASSLGHGTEAFF. For the CDR3, the DNA is TGTGCCAGCAGCCTAGGGCATGGCACTGAAGCTTTCTTT.

This clonotype has a handful of counts. The chain carries TRBV10-1 and TRBJ2-3; D is unresolved. V lost 2 bases to trimming and J lost 3 bases, with 21 bases between them. The CDR3 sequence is 18 residues long. Germline V gives CDR1 WNHNN, CDR2 SYGVQD (reference sequence). The CDR3 here is CASSEIPTPCRRTDTQYF. In DNA form, the CDR3 reads TGCGCCAGCAGTGAGATCCCGACGCCATGTAGACGGACAGATACGCAGTATTTT.

Remarks on this clonotype: Being one base from a much bigger clone, this may be a read error. This chain connects TRBV29-1 to TRBJ2-7; D might be TRBD2 (6 bases). Germline values: CDR1 SQVTM, CDR2 ANQGSEA. This CDR3 contains 14 residues. The CDR3 nucleotides are TGCAGCGTTGCCAAGGAGGGTAACTCCTACGAGCAGCACTTC. Translated, it gives CSVAKEGNSYEQHF.

This clonotype showed up just a few times. The rearrangement uses TRBV27 and TRBJ2-1; 10 bases map to TRBD2. Germline lookup yields CDR1 MNHEY and CDR2 SMNVEV (reference sequence). The J segment lost 2 bases and the V segment lost 5 bases, leaving 3 bases of the junction unmatched. This CDR3 comprises 15 residues. The CDR3 region has the DNA TGTGCCAGCAGTATTAGCGGGAGGACCTACAATGAGCAGTTCTTC. Translation gives CASSISGRTYNEQFF.

In its sample, this clonotype was seen a few times. The chain joins TRBV6-5 to TRBJ2-2; D ambiguous. Germline lookup yields CDR1 MNHEY and CDR2 SVGAGI. The CDR3 consists of 15 residues. V lost 6 bases, J lost 0 bases, and 11 bases lay in between. The CDR3 DNA follows: TGTGCCAGCAGCCTTCGTTACTCGAACACCGGGGAGCTGTTTTTT. Translated, it gives CASSLRYSNTGELFF.

This clonotype was recorded at least ten times. The gene calls are TRBV11-2 and TRBJ2-1, with D possibly being TRBD2 (7 bases). This CDR3 contains 15 residues. V was pared by 5 bases and J by 8 bases, with 19 bases between. The germline V gene encodes CDR1 SGHAT and CDR2 FQNNGV. CDR3 DNA sequence: TGTGCCAGCAGCCCGGTTTCTGGCGGGGGCTATGAGCAGTTCTTC. The encoded protein is CASSPVSGGGYEQFF.

In this sample, this clonotype turned up once. The junction does not match germline at one end; this may be a read error. This sequence joins TRBV19 and TRBJ2-7, with a possible D match to TRBD1 (5 bases). Per the germline V gene, CDR1 is LNHDA and CDR2 is SQIVND (reference sequence). The CDR3 runs to 14 residues. The CDR3 nucleotides are TGTGCCGGTAGTATGACAGTCTCCTCCTACGAGCAGTACTTC. This encodes CAGSMTVSSYEQYF.

The V gene is TRBV27, the J gene TRBJ2-1; 11 nucleotides line up with TRBD1. J was trimmed by 7 bases and V by 10 bases; bases with no gene match: 9. CDR3 length equals 14 residues. CDR1 and CDR2 (germline): MNHEY, SMNVEV (reference sequence). CDR3 in DNA: TGTGCCACCAAGGGGACAGGGGGTTTTAATGAGCAGTTCTTC. Its translation: CATKGTGGFNEQFF.

V usage is TRBV7-9 and J usage is TRBJ2-7; no reliable D call. The CDR3 has 11 residues. Germline CDR1 reads SEHNR; CDR2 reads FQNEAQ (reference sequence). Trimming took off 5 bases at V and 7 bases at J, with 9 bases between the two ends. The CDR3 DNA sequence: TGTGCCAGCAGCCCCATTTGGGAGCAGTACTTC. Translated, it gives CASSPIWEQYF. Complete variable domain (other parts from reference TRBV7-9 and TRBJ2-7): DTGVSQNPRHKITKRGQNVTFRCDPISEHNRLYWYRQTLGQGPEFLTYFQNEAQLEKSRLLSDRFSAERPKGSFSTLEIQRTEQGDSAMYLCASSPIWEQYFGPGTRLTVT.

About this clonotype itself: Just one base apart from a much larger clone, this may be a read error. The chain combines TRBV6-2 or TRBV6-3 with TRBJ2-7; D is unresolved. Looked up from germline, CDR1 is MNHEY and CDR2 is SVGEGT. The CDR3 length is 14 residues. The CDR3 bases are TGTGCCAGCAGTTCCGGGCCCACCTCCTACGAGCAGCACTTC. It specifies CASSSGPTSYEQHF.

A remark on this clonotype: Just one base apart from a much larger clone, this may be a read error. Since no conserved phenylalanine or tryptophan closes the CDR3, a read error is the likely cause. The chain recombines TRBV12-3 or TRBV12-4 with TRBJ2-1, with D unclear. V was pared by 3 bases and J by 9 bases, with 6 bases between. The CDR3 loop spans 11 amino acids. This CDR3 is CASSFSVEQFL. The CDR3 bases are TGTGCCAGCAGTTTTTCGGTTGAGCAGTTCCTC.

The chain has TRBV9 and TRBJ2-1, with TRBD1 matching 8 bases. V trimming: 3 bases; J trimming: 4 bases; junction bases outside the gene matches: 6. This CDR3 comprises 15 residues. In germline, CDR1 is SGDLS, CDR2 YYNGEE. The CDR3: CASSAPTGAYNEQFF. In nucleotides, the CDR3 is TGTGCCAGCAGCGCCCCGACAGGGGCGTACAATGAGCAGTTCTTC.

This clonotype was observed a handful of times. The rearrangement joins TRBV29-1 to TRBJ2-1, with 8 bases aligning to TRBD1. Germline V gives CDR1 SQVTM, CDR2 ANQGSEA. Losses at the gene ends were 2 bases for V and 3 bases for J; bases not matched to a gene: 3. This CDR3 is 14 amino acids long. The CDR3 protein is CSVEPGTGYNEQFF. The CDR3 DNA reads as TGCAGCGTTGAACCCGGGACAGGCTACAATGAGCAGTTCTTC.

This clonotype was found a few times. The V gene is TRBV24-1, the J gene TRBJ2-5; D possibly uses TRBD1 or TRBD2 (5 bases each). Trimming cost V 0 bases and J 0 bases, with 22 bases left between them. From germline, CDR1 is KGHDR and CDR2 SFDVKD. CDR3 length equals 20 residues. CDR3 DNA: TGTGCCACCAGTGATTTGCGGCAGGGAAGGGCGGCGGGTCACCAAGAGACCCAGTACTTC. It translates to CATSDLRQGRAAGHQETQYF.

Regarding this clonotype: As the CDR3 is not closed by the conserved phenylalanine or tryptophan, this likely results from a read error. The genes are TRBV27 and TRBJ1-2; 9 nucleotides agree with TRBD1. Per germline, CDR1 MNHEY and CDR2 SMNVEV (reference sequence). The CDR3 loop spans 16 amino acids. V trimming: 2 bases; J trimming: 0 bases; junction bases outside the gene matches: 4. The CDR3 coding sequence is TGTGCCAGCAGTTTAAACAGGGGGCCAACTAACTATGGCTACACCTCC. Its translation: CASSLNRGPTNYGYTS.

As for this clonotype: One end of the junction does not line up with germline, which may come from a read error. The chain carries TRBV7-9 and TRBJ1-1; D remains ambiguous. The CDR3 has 15 amino acids. CDR1 is SEHNR and CDR2 is FQNEAQ in the germline V gene (reference sequence). For the CDR3, the DNA is TGTGCAAGCAGCGCCCAAGCACAGATTGAAACTGAAGCTTTCTTT. Protein: CASSAQAQIETEAFF.

The rearrangement joins TRBV6-5 to TRBJ2-7; weak D call: TRBD1 (6 bases). Between the trimmed V and J ends, which lost 2 bases and 3 bases, there was a span of 11 bases. This CDR3 spans 14 amino acids. Germline V gene sequence: CDR1 MNHEY, CDR2 SVGAGI. CDR3 residues: CASSYRDTYYEQYF. The CDR3 DNA sequence: TGTGCCAGCAGTTACCGGGACACCTACTACGAGCAGTACTTC.

This clonotype was counted many times. The V and J genes are TRBV14 and TRBJ2-2; 8 positions agree with TRBD1. Per germline, CDR1 SGHDN and CDR2 FVKESK. The CDR3 is made up of 17 amino acids. Trimming at V came to 2 bases and at J to 0 bases, leaving 5 bases not matched to a gene. The CDR3: CASSQRRDRTNTGELFF. In DNA, the CDR3 is TGTGCCAGCAGCCAAAGAAGGGACAGGACGAACACCGGGGAGCTGTTTTTT.

This clonotype was seen at least ten times. The J gene is TRBJ2-7, the V gene TRBV4-3; TRBD1 or TRBD2 may be the D gene (5 bases each). The germline V gene encodes CDR1 LGHNA and CDR2 YSLEER. The V gene lost 2 bases and the J gene lost 3 bases, with 14 bases spanning the gap. There are 15 residues in the CDR3. The CDR3 coding sequence is TGCGCCAGCAGCCAATCCCGGGACCCAGGCTACGAGCAGTACTTC. It codes for CASSQSRDPGYEQYF.

This clonotype was seen many times. The rearrangement joins TRBV5-4 to TRBJ2-2; 8 nucleotides agree with TRBD2. The ends lost 7 bases at V and 6 bases at J; junction bases unmatched: 2. The V gene's germline CDR1 is SGHNT and CDR2 YYREEE (reference sequence). The length of the CDR3 is 12 residues. The CDR3 DNA sequence: TGTGCCAGCCGGGGGGGAGCCGGGGAGCTGTTTTTT. Amino acids: CASRGGAGELFF.

The table lists this clonotype with many counts. The chain employs TRBV7-2 and TRBJ2-7, with 7 bases fitting TRBD2. CDR3 size: 14 residues. The V gene's germline CDR1 is SGHTA and CDR2 FQGNSA. Trimming removed 5 bases from V and 1 base from J; junction bases left unmatched: 5. The CDR3 nucleotides read TGTGCCAGCAGCCAATGGGGGGGTTCCTACGAGCAGTACTTC. It codes for CASSQWGGSYEQYF.